This T cell receptor (beta chain) was found in a study of blood T cell repertoires in COVID-19. With V trimmed by 7 bases and J by 5 bases, 3 bases remained unmatched. Germline CDR1 reads SNHLY; CDR2 reads FYNNEI. The CDR3 is made up of 13 amino acids. Profiling relied on immunoSEQ multiplex PCR, and the TCRdb table lists in-frame clones only, not all of them. The profile shows tens of thousands of clones, 88% of them singletons. The sequence came from a man aged 45-65 years with active COVID-19. V usage is TRBV2 and J usage is TRBJ2-3; TRBD2 agrees at 10 bases. Sequencing input: peripheral blood. CDR3 loop: CASKLAGEDTQYF. CDR3 nucleotides: TGTGCCAGCAAGCTAGCGGGAGAAGATACGCAGTATTTT.